This TCR beta chain was found in a study of identical twins. TCRdb reprocessed the 5' RACE reads with MiXCR, giving one entry per CDR3 protein. The table lists about 240,000 distinct CDR3 sequences, 8% to 11% of them singletons. This clonotype occurred many times. This CDR3 spans 15 amino acids. Trimming took 5 bases from V and 3 from J; bases not matched to a gene: 6. Germline values: CDR1 MNHEY, CDR2 SMNVEV (reference sequence). Sequenced: memory T cells sorted from blood. The sequence was collected from a middle-aged man in good health. V usage is TRBV27 and J usage is TRBJ2-1; 8 positions agree with TRBD1. In nucleotides, the CDR3 is TGTGCCAGCAGTCCCAGGGGGCCCCTCTACAATGAGCAGTTCTTC. Amino acids: CASSPRGPLYNEQFF.